This TCR beta chain was recorded in a study of CD8+ T cells in alopecia areata. Extracted from the samples, RNA was reverse transcribed into cDNA to serve as the sequencing template. Produced via immunoSEQ multiplex PCR; TCRdb's table is partial and in-frame only. This sample has about 120,000 clones; about 46% occur once, and the top ten carry roughly a sixth. Germline values: CDR1 SGHRS, CDR2 YFSETQ. There are 13 residues in the CDR3. V lost 1 base and J 4 bases, leaving 9 bases between the germline ends. Sequencing used CD8+ T cells sorted from blood, obtained at week 0. This sequence joins TRBV5-1 and TRBJ2-7; no clear D. The TCR comes from a human donor with alopecia areata. The CDR3 spells CASSLTRDYEQYF. The CDR3 DNA sequence: TGCGCCAGCAGCTTGACCAGAGATTACGAGCAGTACTTC.